Each of the 30 T cell receptor beta chains below was sequenced from the same sample in a study of blood T cell repertoires in COVID-19 (dated by TCRdb to about 2020). Library preparation used the immunoSEQ multiplex PCR assay. The immuneACCESS repertoire file appears here via TCRdb, limited to in-frame rearrangements. These files lack a portion of the clones; in checked studies, under half of the deficit traces to unresolved V genes, and the cause of the others is not known. The sample data list under 85,000 clones, and around nine tenths of these were observed just once. Jointly, the top ten make up approximately 12% of the sample. Material: peripheral blood. Every receptor here comes from a man aged 65 to 79 with active or convalescent COVID-19.

The sample holds one count of this clone. The chain has TRBV28 and TRBJ1-3, with a weak D call TRBD1 (5 bases). This CDR3 comprises 16 residues. Trimming pared 6 bases from V and 0 bases from J, leaving 15 bases between. The germline gives CDR1 MDHEN, CDR2 SYDVKM. CDR3 coding DNA: TGTGCCAGCAGGTGGACACCGGGTGCCTCTGGAAACACCATATATTTT. It encodes CASRWTPGASGNTIYF.

The V call is TRBV10-3, the J call TRBJ1-2, with 9 bases that match TRBD1. This CDR3 contains 13 residues. V trimming: 5 bases; J trimming: 6 bases; junction bases outside the gene matches: 4. The germline V gene has CDR1 ENHRY and CDR2 SYGVKD. CDR3 sequence reads: CAISRDRADGYTF. The CDR3 DNA follows: TGTGCCATCAGTAGGGACAGGGCGGATGGCTACACCTTC.

DNA of the CDR3: TGTGCCAGCTCACCTATGACAGGGGCGAACACCGGGGAGCTGTTTTTT. Residues: CASSPMTGANTGELFF. This chain links TRBV18 with TRBJ2-2; 8 bases fit TRBD1. This CDR3 has 16 residues. After removal of 3 bases from V and 0 bases from J, the junction contained 3 bases not matched to a gene. Germline loops: CDR1 KGHSH, CDR2 LQKENI.

This chain uses TRBV6-5 with TRBJ2-1; D call uncertain. The ends were cut back, 3 bases at V and 0 bases at J, with 6 bases in the middle. This CDR3 has 14 residues. Germline CDR1 is MNHEY and CDR2 is SVGAGI. The CDR3 loop is CASSYPGSYNEQFF. In DNA form, the CDR3 reads TGTGCCAGCAGTTATCCCGGCTCCTACAATGAGCAGTTCTTC.

J is TRBJ2-6 and V is TRBV7-9, with 7 nucleotides matching TRBD1. With 11 bases clipped from V and 0 bases from J, the junction kept 7 bases outside the gene matches. This CDR3 is 15 amino acids long. Germline CDR1 is SEHNR and CDR2 is FQNEAQ (reference sequence). The CDR3 DNA is TGTGCCGAGGACAGGTCAAACTCTGGGGCCAACGTCCTGACTTTC. Amino acids: CAEDRSNSGANVLTF.

This chain joins TRBV2 and TRBJ2-2; 7 bases map to TRBD1. The CDR3 is 14 residues long. Germline CDR1 SNHLY, CDR2 FYNNEI. The junction had 8 bases not matched to a gene; V was cut back by 6 bases and J by 7 bases. CDR3 bases: TGTGCCAGCAGCGGACAGGTTAACGGCGGGGAGCTGTTTTTT. Protein sequence: CASSGQVNGGELFF. Full variable domain (missing parts from reference TRBV2 and TRBJ2-2): EPEVTQTPSHQVTQMGQEVILRCVPISNHLYFYWYRQILGQKVEFLVSFYNNEISEKSEIFDDQFSVERPDGSNFTLKIRSTKLEDSAMYFCASSGQVNGGELFFGEGSRLTVL.

The V call is TRBV29-1, the J call TRBJ1-1; D is undetermined. The CDR3 is 12 residues long. From germline, CDR1 is SQVTM and CDR2 ANQGSEA. Trimming stripped 5 bases from V and 2 bases from J, with 9 bases between. The CDR3 nucleotides are TGCAGCGTTTCCAGGTCAAACACTGAAGCTTTCTTT. Amino acid sequence: CSVSRSNTEAFF.

The chain couples TRBV21-1 to TRBJ1-3; TRBD1 is the table's D call, not checked against the DNA. TRBV21-1 is designated a pseudogene. The CDR3 runs 16 residues. The CDR3, as DNA: TGTGCCAGCAGTGATACGACAGGGCCCCCTGGAAACACCATATATTTT. Translated, it gives CASSDTTGPPGNTIYF.

The chain uses TRBV5-1 and TRBJ2-1, with a possible D match to TRBD2 (5 bases). The CDR3 is 13 amino acids. Germline values: CDR1 SGHRS, CDR2 YFSETQ. Trimming left V 0 bases short and J 8 bases short, with 9 bases between. For the CDR3, the DNA is TGCGCCAGCAGCTTGGAGACTACCGATGAGCAGTTCTTC. Encoded protein: CASSLETTDEQFF.

The chain joins TRBV25-1 to TRBJ2-1; 10 bases fit TRBD2. Losses at the gene ends were 6 bases for V and 2 bases for J; bases not matched to a gene: 1. The CDR3 runs 14 residues. Germline values: CDR1 MGHDK, CDR2 SYGVNS. CDR3 in DNA: TGTGCCAGCAGGCTAGCGGGGGCCTACAATGAGCAGTTCTTC. Protein: CASRLAGAYNEQFF.

This rearrangement joins TRBV4-3 to TRBJ1-1; TRBD1 agrees at 7 bases. Germline-derived CDR1 and CDR2 are LGHNA and YSLEER. V lost 4 bases and J lost 0; bases outside the gene matches: 2. The CDR3 is made up of 14 amino acids. CDR3 sequence reads: CASSRGQLNTEAFF. CDR3 in DNA: TGCGCCAGCAGCCGGGGACAGCTGAACACTGAAGCTTTCTTT.

The DNA of the CDR3 is TGTGCCAGCAGCTTAGTGTCCGGGACAGCCGATTATGGCTACACCTTC. This sequence encodes CASSLVSGTADYGYTF. V gene TRBV7-8 combines with J gene TRBJ1-2; TRBD1 aligns across 7 bases. The length of the CDR3 is 16 residues. Trimming took 1 base from V and 5 from J; bases not matched to a gene: 10. Germline loops: CDR1 SGHVS, CDR2 FQNEAQ.

The genes are TRBV29-1 and TRBJ1-2; D might be TRBD1 (5 bases). Germline loops: CDR1 SQVTM, CDR2 ANQGSEA. The ends were cut back, 1 base at V and 10 bases at J, with 16 bases in the middle. There are 13 residues in the CDR3. The CDR3 protein is CSVEAAVGVDYTF. In nucleotides, the CDR3 is TGCAGCGTTGAAGCCGCCGTAGGGGTTGACTACACCTTC.

The V and J genes are TRBV5-1 and TRBJ1-2; 8 bases map to TRBD1. Unmatched junction bases numbered 11, after V lost 3 bases and J lost 7 bases. This CDR3 spans 15 amino acids. CDR1 and CDR2 from the germline V gene are SGHRS and YFSETQ. In nucleotides, the CDR3 is TGCGCCAGCAGCTCGGCCGTGACAGGGGATGGTGGCTACACCTTC. As protein: CASSSAVTGDGGYTF.

The rearrangement links TRBV7-6 to TRBJ2-2, with 8 bases identical to TRBD2. CDR1 is SGHVS, CDR2 FNYEAQ, per germline. The CDR3 contains 13 residues. V lost 3 bases to trimming and J lost 6 bases; unmatched junction nucleotides: 0. The chain's CDR3 is CASSFGGAGELFF. CDR3 sequence (DNA): TGTGCCAGCAGCTTCGGGGGGGCCGGGGAGCTGTTTTTT.

This rearrangement joins TRBV5-4 to TRBJ2-5, with D possibly matching TRBD2 (6 bases). The CDR3 covers 14 residues. Germline-derived CDR1 and CDR2 are SGHNT and YYREEE (reference sequence). Trimming cost V 3 bases and J 2 bases, with 11 bases left between them. This CDR3 reads CASSSEGLQETQYF. Here the CDR3 DNA reads TGTGCCAGCAGCTCCGAGGGACTGCAAGAGACCCAGTACTTC.

The V gene is TRBV5-8, the J gene TRBJ2-1; perhaps TRBD2 as D (6 bases). V was cut by 4 bases and J by 3 bases, with 14 bases left in between. Germline V CDR1 and CDR2: SGHTS, YDEGEE. This CDR3 has 15 residues. The CDR3 is CASSPGPGDYNEQFF. The CDR3 DNA follows: TGTGCCAGCAGCCCGGGACCGGGGGACTACAATGAGCAGTTCTTC.

The chain couples TRBV5-1 to TRBJ2-1, with a tentative D call TRBD2 (5 bases). Germline CDR1 SGHRS, CDR2 YFSETQ. V was shortened by 0 bases and J by 4 bases, with 5 bases between the two germline ends. CDR3 length: 13 amino acids. This chain's CDR3 is CASSLERYNEQFF. CDR3 nucleotides: TGCGCCAGCAGCTTGGAGCGGTACAATGAGCAGTTCTTC. The full variable domain, with the rest looked up from reference TRBV5-1 and TRBJ2-1, is KAGVTQTPRYLIKTRGQQVTLSCSPISGHRSVSWYQQTPGQGLQFLFEYFSETQRNKGNFPGRFSGRQFSNSRSEMNVSTLELGDSALYLCASSLERYNEQFFGPGTRLTVL.

The chain recombines TRBV6-5 with TRBJ1-2; unclear D gene. From germline, CDR1 is MNHEY and CDR2 SVGAGI. Trimming stripped 4 bases from V and 0 bases from J, with 12 bases between. CDR3 length equals 15 residues. CDR3 bases: TGTGCCAGCAGTTCTCCTATAGATACTAACTATGGCTACACCTTC. Translated: CASSSPIDTNYGYTF.

This clone was detected once. The J gene is TRBJ1-1, the V gene TRBV10-2; unclear D gene. Germline CDR1 is WSHSY and CDR2 is SAAADI. This CDR3 is built from 14 residues. Deletions cut 4 bases from V and 3 bases from J, with 12 bases between. CDR3 DNA: TGCGCCAGCAGTGTGGGTGGGCTTGACACTGAAGCTTTCTTT. It codes for CASSVGGLDTEAFF.

The chain joins TRBV12-3 or TRBV12-4 to TRBJ2-5; D call uncertain. The V gene lost 3 bases and the J gene lost 3 bases, with 5 bases spanning the gap. This CDR3 spans 12 amino acids. The CDR3 loop reads CASSFVKETQYF. The CDR3 DNA follows: TGTGCCAGCAGTTTCGTTAAAGAGACCCAGTACTTC.

This chain links TRBV19 with TRBJ1-1; 9 bases are a match to TRBD1. V trimming: 5 bases; J trimming: 3 bases; junction bases outside the gene matches: 10. Germline V gene data show CDR1 as LNHDA and CDR2 as SQIVND (reference sequence). The CDR3 is made up of 16 amino acids. CDR3 in amino acids: CASSLTGGRGDTEAFF. CDR3 nucleotides: TGTGCCAGTAGTCTCACAGGGGGCAGAGGGGACACTGAAGCTTTCTTT.

This clone appeared a single time. The chain is built from TRBV28 and TRBJ1-5; weak D call: TRBD1 (5 bases). This CDR3 is 14 amino acids long. Between the trimmed V and J ends, which lost 3 bases and 3 bases, there was a span of 9 bases. Per germline, CDR1 MDHEN and CDR2 SYDVKM. The CDR3 coding sequence is TGTGCCAGCAGTTTGCGACAGATCAATCAGCCCCAGCATTTT. Residues: CASSLRQINQPQHF.

V and J are TRBV5-6 and TRBJ2-7; a weak D match, TRBD1 (6 bases). This CDR3 spans 14 amino acids. V was pared by 1 base and J by 2 bases, with 10 bases between. CDR1 and CDR2 from the germline V gene are SGHDT and YYEEEE. CDR3 residues: CASSLKGDPYEQYF. The CDR3 DNA reads TGTGCCAGCAGCTTGAAGGGGGACCCCTACGAGCAGTACTTC.

The chain couples TRBV5-1 to TRBJ2-3; D remains ambiguous. Trimming took 5 bases from V and 2 from J, leaving 9 bases between them. The CDR3 extends over 13 amino acids. Germline values: CDR1 SGHRS, CDR2 YFSETQ. The CDR3 nucleotides are TGCGCCAGCAGGCCCACAGTCACAGATACGCAGTATTTT. Its protein product is CASRPTVTDTQYF.

The DNA of the CDR3 is TGTGCCAGCAGCTTATCAGGGGCGCCTGGAAACACCATATATTTT. Translation gives CASSLSGAPGNTIYF. The chain carries TRBV7-6 and TRBJ1-3; perhaps TRBD1 as D (6 bases). The V and J ends lost 2 bases and 2 bases respectively, with 10 bases between them. CDR1 and CDR2 from the germline V gene are SGHVS and FNYEAQ. The CDR3 is 15 residues long.

J is TRBJ2-1 and V is TRBV7-9; 10 nucleotides match TRBD2. Germline lookup yields CDR1 SEHNR and CDR2 FQNEAQ (reference sequence). The CDR3 consists of 14 residues. V shed 1 base and J 7 bases; nucleotides not matched to a gene: 1. CDR3 amino acids: CASSLGLAGNEQFF. The DNA of the CDR3 is TGTGCCAGCAGCTTAGGACTAGCGGGTAATGAGCAGTTCTTC.

CDR3 nucleotides: TGCGCCAGCAGTGAGAGGACAGGGGACGGTGAAGCTTTCTTT. Translated: CASSERTGDGEAFF. V gene TRBV10-1 combines with J gene TRBJ1-1, with 9 positions matching TRBD1. V was pared by 2 bases and J by 7 bases, with 5 bases of the junction left unmatched. Germline CDR1 is WNHNN and CDR2 is SYGVQD (reference sequence). This CDR3 comprises 14 residues.

This chain links TRBV28 with TRBJ1-5; a possible D gene is TRBD1 (6 bases). CDR3 length: 16 amino acids. Trimming pared 6 bases from V and 4 bases from J, leaving 19 bases between. The germline V gene has CDR1 MDHEN and CDR2 SYDVKM. The CDR3 spells CASSYRDIGINQPQHF. The CDR3 region has the DNA TGTGCCAGCAGCTACCGGGACATTGGGATAAATCAGCCCCAGCATTTT.

V usage is TRBV7-2 and J usage is TRBJ1-3, with D maybe TRBD1 (5 bases). The CDR3 is made up of 19 amino acids. The V gene's germline CDR1 is SGHTA and CDR2 FQGNSA. V was cut by 0 bases and J by 1 base, with 19 bases left in between. The CDR3 nucleotides are TGTGCCAGCAGCTTAGCGGGGAAGTGGGGCAGGCAATCTGGAAACACCATATATTTT. This sequence encodes CASSLAGKWGRQSGNTIYF. Based on the CDR3 plus reference TRBV7-2 and TRBJ1-3, the full variable domain is GAGVSQSPSNKVTEKGKDVELRCDPISGHTALYWYRQSLGQGLEFLIYFQGNSAPDKSGLPSDRFSAERTGGSVSTLTIQRTQQEDSAVYLCASSLAGKWGRQSGNTIYFGEGSWLTVV.